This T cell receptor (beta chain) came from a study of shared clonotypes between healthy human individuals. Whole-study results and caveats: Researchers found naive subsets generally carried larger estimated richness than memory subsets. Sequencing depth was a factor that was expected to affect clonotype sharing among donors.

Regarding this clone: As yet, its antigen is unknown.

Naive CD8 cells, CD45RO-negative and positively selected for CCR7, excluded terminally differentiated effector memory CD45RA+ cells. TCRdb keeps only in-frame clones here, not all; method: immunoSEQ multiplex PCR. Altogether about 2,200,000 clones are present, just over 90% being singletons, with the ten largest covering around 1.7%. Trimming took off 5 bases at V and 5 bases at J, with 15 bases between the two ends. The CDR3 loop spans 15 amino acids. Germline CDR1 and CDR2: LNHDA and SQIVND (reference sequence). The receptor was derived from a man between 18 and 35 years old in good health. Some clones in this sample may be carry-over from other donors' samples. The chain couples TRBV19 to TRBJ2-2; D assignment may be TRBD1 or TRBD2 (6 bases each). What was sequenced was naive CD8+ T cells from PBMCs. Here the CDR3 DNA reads TGTGCCAGTAGTCTGGACAGCGGAGGGACCGGGGAGCTGTTTTTT. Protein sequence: CASSLDSGGTGELFF.